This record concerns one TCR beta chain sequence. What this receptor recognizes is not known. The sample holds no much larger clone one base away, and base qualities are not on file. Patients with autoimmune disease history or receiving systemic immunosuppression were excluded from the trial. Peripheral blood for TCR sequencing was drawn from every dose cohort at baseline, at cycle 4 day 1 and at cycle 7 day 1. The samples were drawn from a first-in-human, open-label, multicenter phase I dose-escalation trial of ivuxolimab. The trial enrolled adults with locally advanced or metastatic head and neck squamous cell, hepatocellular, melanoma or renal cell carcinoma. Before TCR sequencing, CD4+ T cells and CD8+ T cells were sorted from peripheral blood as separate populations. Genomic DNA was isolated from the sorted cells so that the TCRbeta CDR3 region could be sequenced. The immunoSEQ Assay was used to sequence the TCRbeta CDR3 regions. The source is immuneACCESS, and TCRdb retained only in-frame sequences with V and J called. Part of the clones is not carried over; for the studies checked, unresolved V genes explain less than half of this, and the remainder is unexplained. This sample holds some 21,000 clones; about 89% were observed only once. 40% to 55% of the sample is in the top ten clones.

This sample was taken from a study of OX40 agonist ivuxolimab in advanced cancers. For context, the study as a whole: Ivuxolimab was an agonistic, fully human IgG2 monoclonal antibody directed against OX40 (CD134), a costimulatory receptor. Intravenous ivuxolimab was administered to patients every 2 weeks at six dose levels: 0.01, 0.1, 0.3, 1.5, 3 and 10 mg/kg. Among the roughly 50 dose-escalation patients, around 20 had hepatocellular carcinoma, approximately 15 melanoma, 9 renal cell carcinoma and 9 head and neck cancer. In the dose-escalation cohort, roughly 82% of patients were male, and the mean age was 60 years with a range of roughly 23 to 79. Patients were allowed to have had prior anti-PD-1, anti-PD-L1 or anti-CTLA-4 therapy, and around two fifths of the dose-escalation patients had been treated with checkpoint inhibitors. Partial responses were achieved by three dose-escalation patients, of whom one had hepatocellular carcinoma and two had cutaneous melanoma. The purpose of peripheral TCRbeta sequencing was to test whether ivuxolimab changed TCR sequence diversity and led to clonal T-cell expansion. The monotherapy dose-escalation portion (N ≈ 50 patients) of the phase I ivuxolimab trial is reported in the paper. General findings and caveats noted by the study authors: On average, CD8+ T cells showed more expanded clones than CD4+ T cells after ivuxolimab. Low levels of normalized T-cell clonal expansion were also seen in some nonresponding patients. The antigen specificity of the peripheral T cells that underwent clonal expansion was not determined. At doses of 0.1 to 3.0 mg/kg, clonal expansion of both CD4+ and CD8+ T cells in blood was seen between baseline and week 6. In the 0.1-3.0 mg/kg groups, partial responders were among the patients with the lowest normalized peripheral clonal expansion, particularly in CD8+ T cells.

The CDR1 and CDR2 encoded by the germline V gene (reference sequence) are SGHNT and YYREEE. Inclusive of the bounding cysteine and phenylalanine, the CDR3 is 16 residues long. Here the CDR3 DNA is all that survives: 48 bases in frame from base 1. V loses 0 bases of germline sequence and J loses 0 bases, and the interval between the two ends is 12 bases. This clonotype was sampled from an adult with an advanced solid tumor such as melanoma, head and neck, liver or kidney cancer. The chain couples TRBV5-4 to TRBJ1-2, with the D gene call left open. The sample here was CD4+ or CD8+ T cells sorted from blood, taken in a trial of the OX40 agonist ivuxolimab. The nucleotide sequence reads TGTGCCAGCAGCTTGGACCAACTCCTAGCTAACTATGGCTACACCTTC. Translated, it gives CASSLDQLLANYGYTF.